This entry concerns a single T cell receptor beta chain. Its recognized antigen is unknown. No per-base quality is available; no much larger clone lies one base away. The sample originates from a study of blood T cells in healthy people across ages (dated by TCRdb to between 2015 and 2017). Looking at the study overall: In model experiments, template switching captured roughly one uniquely barcoded TCR beta cDNA molecule for every two T cells. The study measured age-related changes in TCR beta repertoire diversity using deep sequencing normalized with unique cDNA molecular identifiers. The donors were split into four age groups: young (average 16 years), middle-aged (nearly 40), aged (roughly 60) and long-lived (under 90). To avoid experimental bias, donors of different ages were randomly spread across the sequencing lanes. Two additional independent replicas of 1 million unique cDNA reads from the same blood draw were analyzed for two donors (one aged 18 to 30 and one aged 80 or older). Paper-wide results and their limitations: Because profiling used bulk unsorted PBMCs, naive and antigen-experienced compartments could not be compared conclusively. Total diversity estimates from one million sequenced T cells were considered lower bounds and underestimates. A strong correlation was found between observed TCR beta diversity and the percentage of naive T cells measured by flow cytometry. Because the CMV infection status of the donors was unknown, age-related changes in expanded clonotypes may potentially have been confounded. Compared with the aged group, more naive CD4+ T cells, fewer expanded clones and increased TCR diversity were shown by the long-lived group, suggesting age selection. As age increased, observed TCR beta diversity per million T cells dropped in a roughly linear way, and a significant reduction was already evident by age around 41.

Libraries were made using 5' RACE. The sequencing machine was an Illumina HiSeq 2500. A second PCR of roughly 6 to 11 cycles was run with a J-beta primer mix and a sample-barcoded 5' primer. Each TCR beta cDNA molecule received a unique molecular identifier from a template-switch 5' adaptor carrying 12 random nucleotides. Each sample yielded at least 3 million CDR3-containing paired-end reads. The Mint cDNA synthesis kit, primed by a TRBC-specific oligonucleotide, was used to synthesize first-strand cDNA from all RNA. All cDNA was treated with uracil-DNA glycosylase and then went through a first 18-cycle PCR with the universal primers M1SS and BC2_uni_R. The paper's data handling went like this. Normalization of each sample was performed by random selection of 1 million high-quality reads, each carrying a distinct molecular identifier. Reads sharing molecular identifiers were discarded rather than binned into consensus sequences. MiTCR, set to a Q25 quality threshold and the strictest error-elimination algorithm, was used for CDR3 identification, clonotype clustering and error correction. A nonparametric unseen species model with Euler transformation was used to estimate lower-bound total TCR beta diversity. The public reads were quality trimmed at Q25 with fastp and then assembled into clones with MiXCR by TCRdb, keeping productive beta chains. Each record represents a unique CDR3 protein, reported with the most common genes and DNA among its rows. These V and J calls are TCRdb output, not the study's own analysis. The sample table shows about 290,000 distinct CDR3 sequences, and around 30% are seen once. The ten largest account for approximately 28% of the sample.

Germline trimming amounts to 6 bases on V and 6 bases on J, with 11 as the count of junction bases outside the gene matches. Per the germline V gene, SNHLY is the CDR1 and FYNNEI is the CDR2. Measured from the cysteine to the phenylalanine, the CDR3 is 15 residues long. Of the read, only the CDR3 DNA is kept; its 45 bases are in frame from base 1. Donors were 39 systemically healthy Caucasian individuals from Russia aged roughly 6 to 90 years. Each donor gave approximately 10 milliliters of peripheral blood, collected into EDTA-treated Vacutainer tubes. Ficoll-Paque density-gradient centrifugation was used to isolate PBMCs, with at least 6 million per sample. Trizol reagent was used to extract total RNA from the PBMCs, yielding at least 6 micrograms per sample. The percentages of naive CD45RAhigh/CD27high T cells were determined by flow cytometry on a PBMC aliquot from every donor.

This chain joins TRBV2 to TRBJ2-1; 7 central bases correspond to TRBD1. Sequenced: blood. The sequence came from a woman aged 70-85 years in good health. The DNA reads as follows: TGTGCCAGCAGCCAATCGACAGGGATTAGCAATGAGCAGTTCTTC. It codes for CASSQSTGISNEQFF.